This T cell receptor beta chain was observed in a study of neurological immune-mediated disorders. Study-level points and caveats: None of the CDR3 amino acid sequences of expanded clones recurred across subjects, suggesting private repertoires in all groups. The study found the most TCR clonal expansion in HTLV-1-associated myelopathy and the least in multiple sclerosis, below healthy controls.

This clonotype has ten or more counts. Antigen: not known. The unsorted libraries originated from 2 million PBMCs that had been stored at -80 C. 5'RACE employing 10-nucleotide random UMIs yielded the cDNA. TCRdb independently ran MiXCR on the 5' RACE reads; one entry per CDR3 protein. The table has some 60,000 distinct CDR3 sequences, under 5.5% seen once. The clonotype comes from a woman in her forties or fifties with multiple sclerosis. The sequenced sample was PBMCs.

CDR3 coding DNA: TGTGCCACCAGCAGAGGAGGTAGCAGGGACTACGAGCAGTACTTC. It yields the protein CATSRGGSRDYEQYF. The J gene is TRBJ2-7, the V gene TRBV15, with D possibly TRBD1 on 5 matching bases. The V gene lost 1 base and the J gene lost 3 bases, with 13 bases spanning the gap. CDR1 and CDR2 (germline): LNHNV, YYDKDF (reference sequence). There are 15 residues in the CDR3. Drawing the rest from reference TRBV15 and TRBJ2-7, the complete variable domain is DAMVIQNPRYQVTQFGKPVTLSCSQTLNHNVMYWYQQKSSQAPKLLFHYYDKDFNNEADTPDNFQSRRPNTSFCFLDIRSPGLGDTAMYLCATSRGGSRDYEQYFGPGTRLTVT.